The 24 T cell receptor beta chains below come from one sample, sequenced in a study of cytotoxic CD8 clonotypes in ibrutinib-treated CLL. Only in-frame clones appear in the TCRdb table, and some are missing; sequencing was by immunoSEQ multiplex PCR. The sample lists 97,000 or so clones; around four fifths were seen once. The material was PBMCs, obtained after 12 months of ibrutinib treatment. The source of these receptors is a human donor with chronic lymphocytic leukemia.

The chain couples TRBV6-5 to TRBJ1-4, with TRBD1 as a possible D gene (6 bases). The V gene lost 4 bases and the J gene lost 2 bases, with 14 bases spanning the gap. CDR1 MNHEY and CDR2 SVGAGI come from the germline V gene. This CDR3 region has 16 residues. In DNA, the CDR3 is TGTGCCAGCAGTTCCACAGGGTTCACGACTAATGAAAAACTGTTTTTT. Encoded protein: CASSSTGFTTNEKLFF.

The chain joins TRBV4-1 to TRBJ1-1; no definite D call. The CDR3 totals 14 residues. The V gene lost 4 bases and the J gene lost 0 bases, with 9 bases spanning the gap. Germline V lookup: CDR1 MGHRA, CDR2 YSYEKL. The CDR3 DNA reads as TGCGCCAGCAGCCCCGCTGACATGAACACTGAAGCTTTCTTT. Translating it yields CASSPADMNTEAFF.

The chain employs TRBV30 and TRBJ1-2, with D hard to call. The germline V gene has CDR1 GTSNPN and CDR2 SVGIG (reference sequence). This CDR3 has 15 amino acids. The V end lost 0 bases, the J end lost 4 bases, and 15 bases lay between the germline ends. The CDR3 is CAWSVLASSGYGYTF. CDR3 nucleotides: TGTGCCTGGAGTGTACTTGCGTCATCAGGCTATGGCTACACCTTC.

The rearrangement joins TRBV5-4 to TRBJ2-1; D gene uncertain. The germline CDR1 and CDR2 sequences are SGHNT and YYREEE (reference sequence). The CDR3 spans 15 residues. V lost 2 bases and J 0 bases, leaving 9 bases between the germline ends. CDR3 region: CASSFPSSSYNEQFF. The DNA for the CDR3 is TGTGCCAGCAGCTTTCCGTCCTCCTCCTACAATGAGCAGTTCTTC.

The CDR3 nucleotides are TGTGCCAGCAGTTTGCGGGATACGCAGTATTTT. Protein product: CASSLRDTQYF. The V call is TRBV28, the J call TRBJ2-3; unclear D gene. The germline gives CDR1 MDHEN, CDR2 SYDVKM. Trimming took 3 bases from V and 6 from J, leaving 4 bases between them. The CDR3 has 11 amino acids.

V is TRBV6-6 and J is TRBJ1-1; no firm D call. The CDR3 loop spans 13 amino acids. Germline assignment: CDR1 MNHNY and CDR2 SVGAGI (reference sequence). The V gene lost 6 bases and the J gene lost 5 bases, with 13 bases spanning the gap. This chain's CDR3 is CASSSYSETEAFF. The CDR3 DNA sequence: TGTGCCAGCAGCTCCTACAGCGAAACTGAAGCTTTCTTT.

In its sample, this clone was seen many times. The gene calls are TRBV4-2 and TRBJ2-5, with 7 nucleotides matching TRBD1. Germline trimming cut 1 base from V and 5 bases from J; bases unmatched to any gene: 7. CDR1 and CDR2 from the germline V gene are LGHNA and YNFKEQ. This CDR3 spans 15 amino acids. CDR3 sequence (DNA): TGTGCCAGCAGCCAAGTGGGTACAGGGGTGGAGACCCAGTACTTC. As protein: CASSQVGTGVETQYF.

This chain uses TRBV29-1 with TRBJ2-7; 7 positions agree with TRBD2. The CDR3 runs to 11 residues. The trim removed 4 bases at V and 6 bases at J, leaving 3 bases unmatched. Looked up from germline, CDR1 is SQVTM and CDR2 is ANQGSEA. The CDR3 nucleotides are TGCAGCGTTGCCGAGCGGGGCGAGCAGTACTTC. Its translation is CSVAERGEQYF.

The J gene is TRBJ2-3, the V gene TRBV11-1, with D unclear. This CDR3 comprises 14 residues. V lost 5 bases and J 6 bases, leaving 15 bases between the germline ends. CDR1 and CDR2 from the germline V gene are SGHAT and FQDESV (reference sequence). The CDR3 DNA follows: TGTGCCAGCAGCGCCACCAGGTCTTCGGATACGCAGTATTTT. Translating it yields CASSATRSSDTQYF.

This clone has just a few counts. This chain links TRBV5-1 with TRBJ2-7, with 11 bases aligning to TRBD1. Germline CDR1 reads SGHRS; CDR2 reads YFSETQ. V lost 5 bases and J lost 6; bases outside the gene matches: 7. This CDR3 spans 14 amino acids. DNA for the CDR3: TGCGCCAGCAGATTTACCGGGACAGGGGGCGAGCAGTACTTC. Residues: CASRFTGTGGEQYF. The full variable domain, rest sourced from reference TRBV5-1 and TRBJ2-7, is KAGVTQTPRYLIKTRGQQVTLSCSPISGHRSVSWYQQTPGQGLQFLFEYFSETQRNKGNFPGRFSGRQFSNSRSEMNVSTLELGDSALYLCASRFTGTGGEQYFGPGTRLTVT.

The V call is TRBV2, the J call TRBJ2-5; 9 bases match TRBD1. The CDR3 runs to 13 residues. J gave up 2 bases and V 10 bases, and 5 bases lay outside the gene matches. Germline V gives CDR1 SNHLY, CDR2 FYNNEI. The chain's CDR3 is CATGTGPQETQYF. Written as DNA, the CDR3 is TGTGCCACCGGGACAGGGCCTCAAGAGACCCAGTACTTC.

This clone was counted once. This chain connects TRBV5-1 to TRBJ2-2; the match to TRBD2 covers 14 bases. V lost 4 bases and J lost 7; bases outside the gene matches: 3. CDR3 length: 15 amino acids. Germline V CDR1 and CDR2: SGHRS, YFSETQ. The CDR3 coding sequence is TGCGCCAGCAGCGGGACTAGCGGGGGTTTCGGGGAGCTGTTTTTT. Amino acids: CASSGTSGGFGELFF.

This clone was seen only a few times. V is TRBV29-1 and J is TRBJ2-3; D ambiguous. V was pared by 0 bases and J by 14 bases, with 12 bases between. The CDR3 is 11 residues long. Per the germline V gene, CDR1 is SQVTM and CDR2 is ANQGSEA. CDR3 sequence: CSVEEDENRYF. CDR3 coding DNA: TGCAGCGTTGAAGAAGATGAGAATAGGTATTTT.

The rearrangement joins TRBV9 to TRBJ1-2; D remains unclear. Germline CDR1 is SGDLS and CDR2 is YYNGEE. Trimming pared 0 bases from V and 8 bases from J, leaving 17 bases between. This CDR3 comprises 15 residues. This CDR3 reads CASSVAPGNGEGYTF. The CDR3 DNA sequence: TGTGCCAGCAGCGTAGCCCCCGGAAACGGGGAGGGCTACACCTTC.

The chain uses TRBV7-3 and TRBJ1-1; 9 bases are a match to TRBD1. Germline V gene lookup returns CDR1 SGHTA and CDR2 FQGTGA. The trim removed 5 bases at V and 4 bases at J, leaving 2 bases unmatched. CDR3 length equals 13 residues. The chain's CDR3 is CASSLTGGTEAFF. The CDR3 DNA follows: TGTGCCAGCAGCCTGACAGGGGGCACTGAAGCTTTCTTT.

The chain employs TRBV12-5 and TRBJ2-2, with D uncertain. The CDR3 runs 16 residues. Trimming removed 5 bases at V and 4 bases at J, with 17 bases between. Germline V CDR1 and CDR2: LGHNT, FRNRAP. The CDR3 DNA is TGTGCTAGTGGTAACCTTTTGGGTTCGGGCACCGGGGAGCTGTTTTTT. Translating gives CASGNLLGSGTGELFF.

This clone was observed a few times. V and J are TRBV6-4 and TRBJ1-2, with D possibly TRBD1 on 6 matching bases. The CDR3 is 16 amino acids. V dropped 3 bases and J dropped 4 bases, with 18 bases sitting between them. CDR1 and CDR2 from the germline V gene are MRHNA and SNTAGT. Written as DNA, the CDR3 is TGTGCCAGCAGTGAGTTTCGGAGAGGGGGTTGCTATGGCTACACCTTC. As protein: CASSEFRRGGCYGYTF.

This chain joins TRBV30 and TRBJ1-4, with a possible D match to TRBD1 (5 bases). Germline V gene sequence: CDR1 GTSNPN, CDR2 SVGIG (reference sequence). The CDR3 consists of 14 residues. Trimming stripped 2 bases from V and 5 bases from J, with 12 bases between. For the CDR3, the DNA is TGTGCCTGGAGTTGGGGCAATGCAAATGAAAAACTGTTTTTT. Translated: CAWSWGNANEKLFF.

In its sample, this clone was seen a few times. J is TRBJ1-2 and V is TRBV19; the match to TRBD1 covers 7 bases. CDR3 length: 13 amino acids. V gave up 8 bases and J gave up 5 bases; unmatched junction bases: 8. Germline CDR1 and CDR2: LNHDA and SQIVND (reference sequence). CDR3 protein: CASSLGQRYGYTF. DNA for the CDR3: TGTGCCAGTTCACTGGGACAGAGATATGGCTACACCTTC.

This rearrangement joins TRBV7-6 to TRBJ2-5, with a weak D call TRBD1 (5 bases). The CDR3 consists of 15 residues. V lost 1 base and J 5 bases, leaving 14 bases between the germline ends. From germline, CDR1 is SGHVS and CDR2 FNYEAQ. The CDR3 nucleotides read TGTGCCAGCAGCTTAGGGGGCACAGCTGGCGAGACCCAGTACTTC. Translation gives CASSLGGTAGETQYF.

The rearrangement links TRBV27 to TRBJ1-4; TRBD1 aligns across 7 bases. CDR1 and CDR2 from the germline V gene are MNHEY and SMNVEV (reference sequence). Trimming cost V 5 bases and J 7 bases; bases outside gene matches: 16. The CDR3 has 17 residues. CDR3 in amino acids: CASSPLYRQGLVEKLFF. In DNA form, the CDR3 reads TGTGCCAGCAGTCCACTATACCGACAGGGTCTTGTTGAAAAACTGTTTTTT.

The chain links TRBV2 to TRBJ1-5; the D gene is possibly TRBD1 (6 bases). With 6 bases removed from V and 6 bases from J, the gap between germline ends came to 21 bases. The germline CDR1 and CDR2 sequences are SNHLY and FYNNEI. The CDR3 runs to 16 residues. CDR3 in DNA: TGTGCCAGCAGCCCTCGAGGGTCAGGGGCGGGTCAGCCCCAGCATTTT. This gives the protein CASSPRGSGAGQPQHF.

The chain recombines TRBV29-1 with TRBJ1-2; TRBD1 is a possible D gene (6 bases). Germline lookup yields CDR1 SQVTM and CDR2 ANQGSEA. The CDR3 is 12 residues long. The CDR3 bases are TGCAGGACAGGCGGGGATATAGGTGGCTACACCTTC. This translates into CRTGGDIGGYTF.

CDR3 nucleotide sequence: TGTGCCAGCAGTTCCCCTTACGTAGGATCCTACGAGCAGTACTTC. Translated, it gives CASSSPYVGSYEQYF. The J gene is TRBJ2-7, the V gene TRBV27, with unresolved D. The CDR3 length is 15 residues. Trimming removed 4 bases at V and 1 base at J, with 14 bases between. The germline gives CDR1 MNHEY, CDR2 SMNVEV (reference sequence).